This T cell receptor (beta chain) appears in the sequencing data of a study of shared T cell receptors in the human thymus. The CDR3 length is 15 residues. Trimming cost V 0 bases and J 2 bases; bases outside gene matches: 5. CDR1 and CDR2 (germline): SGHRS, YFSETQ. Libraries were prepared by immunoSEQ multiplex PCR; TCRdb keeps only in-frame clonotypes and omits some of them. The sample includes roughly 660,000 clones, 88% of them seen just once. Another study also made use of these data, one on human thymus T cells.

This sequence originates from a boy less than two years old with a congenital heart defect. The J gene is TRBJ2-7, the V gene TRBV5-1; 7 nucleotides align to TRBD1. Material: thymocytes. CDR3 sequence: CASSLEGTATYEQYF. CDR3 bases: TGCGCCAGCAGCTTGGAGGGGACAGCCACCTACGAGCAGTACTTC.